This T cell receptor (beta chain) was identified during a study of blood T cell repertoires in COVID-19 (dated by TCRdb to 2020 to 2022). Regarding the research as a whole: Samples covering the acute and convalescent phases of COVID-19 were provided by collaborators in the United States, Italy and Spain. The material from the prospective study consisted of cDNA or gDNA derived from T cells, B-cell-depleted T cells, or PBMCs. Subjects who had been exposed to COVID-19, were actively infected with it, or had recovered from it provided the deeply sampled blood TCRbeta repertoires that made up the dataset. The repertoires were released in a freely available public database intended as a resource for research on the immune response to SARS-CoV-2. Samples were obtained from the ongoing ImmuneRACE study (first 160 participants) and from 1,254 subjects provided by 6 global collaborators. Sample metadata almost always included a de-identified subject ID, COVID-19 status, age in years and sex. Where available, HLA class I and class II types were obtained from metadata supplied by the sample provider rather than from assay-based typing. Points the paper makes about the study in general: The amount of clinical and demographic metadata varied by source and participant and was provided uncurated.

Samples from volunteer blood donors who had recovered from COVID-19 were contributed by a second Seattle source. Whole blood was collected in K2EDTA tubes by collaborating institutions according to the institutions' own protocols. For TCRbeta analysis, collaborators shipped samples in one of three forms: frozen whole blood, isolated PBMCs, or DNA extracted from either of those sample types. As to this clone: Its target antigen remains unknown. One base away there is no much larger clone; base qualities are not given.

TCRbeta CDR3 regions were amplified from genomic DNA by means of the immunoSEQ Assay, a bias-controlled multiplex PCR. The published analysis was carried out like this. Within the assay, amplification of reference gene primers was used to estimate how many nucleated cells each sample contained. To quantify the absolute abundance of each unique TCRbeta CDR3 rearrangement, sequence reads were collapsed and filtered. For each sample, productive Simpson clonality was calculated by taking the square root of Simpson's diversity index across productive rearrangements. TCRdb obtained this table from immuneACCESS and retained in-frame rearrangements with V and J assigned. These tables miss some clones; where compared with another copy, unresolved V genes account for less than half of the shortfall, and the remainder is unexplained. The DNA gave D and trimming, while V, J and clone size come from that table. This sample lists some 290,000 clones; over 80% were detected once. The ten largest clonotypes hold 3.5% to 5.5% of the sample.

The sequenced material came from peripheral blood. This receptor was obtained from a man aged 55 to 69 who had recovered from COVID-19.

The DNA sequence is given as TGTGCCAGCAGCGTAGCTTTCGACAGCCCCACAGATACGCAGTATTTT. It encodes CASSVAFDSPTDTQYF. The V and J segments used are TRBV9 and TRBJ2-3; tentative D gene TRBD1, with 5 bases matching. The CDR3 sequence holds 16 residues, the cysteine and phenylalanine included. Only the CDR3 part of the read is kept: 48 bases, read in frame from the first base. CDR1 SGDLS and CDR2 YYNGEE are derived from the germline V gene. At the junction V is shortened by 0 bases and J by 2 bases, with 13 bases in between.